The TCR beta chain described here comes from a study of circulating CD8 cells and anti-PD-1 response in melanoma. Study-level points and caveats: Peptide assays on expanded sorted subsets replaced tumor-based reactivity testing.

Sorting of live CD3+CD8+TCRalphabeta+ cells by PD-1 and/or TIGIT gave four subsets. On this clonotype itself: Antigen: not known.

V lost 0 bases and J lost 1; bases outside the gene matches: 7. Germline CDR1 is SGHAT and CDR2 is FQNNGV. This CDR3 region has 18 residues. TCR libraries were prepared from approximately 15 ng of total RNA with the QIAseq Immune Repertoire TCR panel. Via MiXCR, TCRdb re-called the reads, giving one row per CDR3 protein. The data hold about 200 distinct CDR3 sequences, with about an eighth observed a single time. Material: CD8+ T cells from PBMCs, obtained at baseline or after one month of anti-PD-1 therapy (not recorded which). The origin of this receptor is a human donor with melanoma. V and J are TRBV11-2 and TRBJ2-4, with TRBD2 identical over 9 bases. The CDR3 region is CASSLDVSGSGAKNIQYF. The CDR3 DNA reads TGTGCCAGCAGCTTAGATGTTAGCGGGAGTGGGGCCAAAAACATTCAGTACTTC.